The entry below gives a single TCR beta chain sequence along with its context. Its antigen is undetermined. This sample is part of a study of CD8+CD57+ T cells in acquired aplastic anemia. Overall study: Mean yield of DNA from sorted CD4+ and CD8+ cells was 3.2 ug. Healthy donors yielded some 9.9 million CD4+ cell reads on average. Findings and caveats of the study: No significant patient-versus-control difference appeared in CD8+ Simpson's diversity. The study identified roughly 31 CD8+ CDR3 sequences shared by patients and controls.

CDR3 and TCR beta VDJ profiling relied on a genomic DNA template. MiXCR was run by TCRdb on the reads, yielding one entry per CDR3 protein. The sample consists of some 42,000 distinct CDR3 sequences, 65% to 70% of them appearing once. Trimming took 4 bases from V and 8 from J, leaving 14 bases between them. In germline, CDR1 is MGHDK, CDR2 SYGVNS. The CDR3 has 14 amino acids. The sequence was obtained from a human donor in good health, serving as a control. The genes are TRBV25-1 and TRBJ1-4; possibly TRBD1 for D (5 bases). The sample taken for sequencing was sorted CD4+, CD8+, or CD8+CD57+ T cells (not recorded which) from PBMCs. The CDR3 DNA is TGTGCCAGCAGTGCGCGGGGGGGAAACGAAAAACTGTTTTTT. This encodes CASSARGGNEKLFF.